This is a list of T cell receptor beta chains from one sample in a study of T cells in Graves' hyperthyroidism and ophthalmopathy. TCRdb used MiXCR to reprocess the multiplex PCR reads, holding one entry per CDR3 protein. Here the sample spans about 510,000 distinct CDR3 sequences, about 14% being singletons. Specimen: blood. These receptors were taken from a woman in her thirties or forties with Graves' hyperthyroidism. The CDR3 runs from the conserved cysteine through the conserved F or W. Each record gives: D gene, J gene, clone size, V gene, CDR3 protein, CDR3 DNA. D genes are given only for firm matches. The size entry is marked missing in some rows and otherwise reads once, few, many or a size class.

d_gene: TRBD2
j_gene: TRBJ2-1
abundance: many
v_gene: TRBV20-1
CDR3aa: CSARAAGLAYNEQFF
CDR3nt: TGCAGTGCTAGAGCCGCGGGACTAGCGTACAATGAGCAGTTCTTC

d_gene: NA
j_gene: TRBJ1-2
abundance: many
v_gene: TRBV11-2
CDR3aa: CASSLEQIGGYTF
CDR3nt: TGTGCCAGCAGCTTAGAACAGATTGGAGGCTACACCTTC

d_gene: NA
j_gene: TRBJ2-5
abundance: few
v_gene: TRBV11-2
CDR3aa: CASSLMSQETQYF
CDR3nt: TGTGCCAGCAGCTTAATGAGCCAAGAGACCCAGTACTTC

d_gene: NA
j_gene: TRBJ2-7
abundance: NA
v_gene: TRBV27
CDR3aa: CASSLQGTRDEQYF
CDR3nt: TGTGCCAGCAGTTTACAGGGTACCAGGGATGAGCAGTACTTC

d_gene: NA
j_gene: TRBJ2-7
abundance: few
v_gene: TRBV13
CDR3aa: CASSFFGTGNYEQYF
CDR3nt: TGTGCCAGCAGCTTCTTCGGGACCGGGAACTACGAGCAGTACTTC

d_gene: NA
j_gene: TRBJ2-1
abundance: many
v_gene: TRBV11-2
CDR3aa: CASSLDSTGVDEQFF
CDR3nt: TGTGCCAGCAGCTTAGATTCCACCGGGGTGGATGAGCAGTTCTTC

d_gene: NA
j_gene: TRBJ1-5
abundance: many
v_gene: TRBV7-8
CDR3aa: CASSLVTDSNQPQHF
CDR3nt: TGTGCCAGCAGCTTAGTGACGGATAGCAATCAGCCCCAGCATTTT

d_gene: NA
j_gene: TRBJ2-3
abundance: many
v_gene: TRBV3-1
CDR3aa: CASSQSSGSTDTQYF
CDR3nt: TGTGCCAGCAGCCAATCGTCGGGGAGCACAGATACGCAGTATTTT

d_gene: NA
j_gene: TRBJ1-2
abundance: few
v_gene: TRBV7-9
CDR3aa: CASSFSNRPPYGYTF
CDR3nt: TGTGCCAGCAGCTTTTCAAACAGACCCCCCTATGGCTACACCTTC

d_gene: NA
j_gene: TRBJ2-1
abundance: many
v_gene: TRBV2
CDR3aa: CASSEGPNSYNEQFF
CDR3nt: TGTGCCAGCAGTGAAGGGCCCAACTCCTACAATGAGCAGTTCTTC

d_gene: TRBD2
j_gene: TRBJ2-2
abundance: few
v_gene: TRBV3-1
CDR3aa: CASSLGLGDRVGELFF
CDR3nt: TGTGCCAGCAGCCTGGGACTAGGGGACCGCGTCGGGGAGCTGTTTTTT

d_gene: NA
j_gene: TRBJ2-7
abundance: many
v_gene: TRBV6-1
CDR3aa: CACKGSNSYEQYF
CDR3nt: TGTGCCTGCAAGGGTAGTAACTCCTACGAGCAGTACTTC

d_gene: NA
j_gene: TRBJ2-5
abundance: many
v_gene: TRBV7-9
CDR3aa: CASSRRQEIQETQYF
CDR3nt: TGTGCCAGCAGCCGTAGACAGGAGATCCAAGAGACCCAGTACTTC

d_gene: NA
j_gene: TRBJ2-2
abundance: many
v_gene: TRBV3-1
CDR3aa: CASSQVENTGELFF
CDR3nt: TGTGCCAGCAGCCAAGTAGAAAACACCGGGGAGCTGTTTTTT

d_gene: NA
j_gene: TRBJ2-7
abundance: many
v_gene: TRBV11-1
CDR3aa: CASRSNPGLGEQYF
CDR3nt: TGTGCCAGCAGATCTAATCCCGGCCTCGGCGAGCAGTACTTC

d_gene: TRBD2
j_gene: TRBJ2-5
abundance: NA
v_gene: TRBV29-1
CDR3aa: CSVGEGQWETQYF
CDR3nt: TGCAGCGTAGGGGAGGGCCAGTGGGAGACCCAGTACTTC

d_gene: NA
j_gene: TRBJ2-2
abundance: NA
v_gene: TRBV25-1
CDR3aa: CASSVLGGNTGELFF
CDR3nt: TGTGCCAGCAGTGTTTTAGGGGGGAACACCGGGGAGCTGTTTTTT

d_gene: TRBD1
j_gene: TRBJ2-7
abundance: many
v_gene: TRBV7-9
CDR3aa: CASSFTGVFDEQYF
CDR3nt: TGTGCCAGCAGCTTCACAGGGGTTTTCGACGAGCAGTACTTC

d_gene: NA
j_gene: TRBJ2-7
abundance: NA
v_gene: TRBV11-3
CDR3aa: CASSLETGNEQYF
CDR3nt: TGTGCCAGCAGCTTAGAAACAGGGAACGAGCAGTACTTC

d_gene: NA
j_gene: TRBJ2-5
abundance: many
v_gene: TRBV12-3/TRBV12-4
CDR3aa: CASSPAGQGVKTQYF
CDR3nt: TGTGCCAGCAGTCCGGCGGGGCAGGGTGTTAAGACCCAGTACTTC

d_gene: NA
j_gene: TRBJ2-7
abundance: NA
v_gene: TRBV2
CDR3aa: CAAEGEKPAYEQYF
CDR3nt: TGTGCCGCGGAGGGGGAAAAACCCGCCTACGAGCAGTACTTC

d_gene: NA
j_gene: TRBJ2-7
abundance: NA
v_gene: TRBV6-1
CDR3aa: CASTPGAYEQYF
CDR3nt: TGTGCCAGCACCCCAGGGGCGTACGAGCAGTACTTC

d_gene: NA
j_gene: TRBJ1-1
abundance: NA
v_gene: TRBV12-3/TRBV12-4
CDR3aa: CASSPMDGARYTEAFF
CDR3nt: TGTGCCAGCAGTCCGATGGACGGGGCAAGATACACTGAAGCTTTCTTT

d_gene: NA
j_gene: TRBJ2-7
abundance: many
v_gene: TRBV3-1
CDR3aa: CASSQASDEQYF
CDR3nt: TGTGCCAGCAGCCAGGCTAGCGACGAGCAGTACTTC

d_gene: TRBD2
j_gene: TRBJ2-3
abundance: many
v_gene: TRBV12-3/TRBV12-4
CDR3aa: CASSRLAGGDTQYF
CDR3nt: TGTGCCAGCAGTCGACTAGCGGGAGGAGATACGCAGTATTTT

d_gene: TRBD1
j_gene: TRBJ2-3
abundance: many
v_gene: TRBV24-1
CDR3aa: CATSAGTGGTDTQYF
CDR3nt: TGTGCCACCAGTGCCGGGACAGGGGGTACAGATACGCAGTATTTT

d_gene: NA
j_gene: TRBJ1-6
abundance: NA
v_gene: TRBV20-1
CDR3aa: CSARTGDYNSPLHF
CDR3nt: TGCAGTGCTAGAACGGGGGACTATAATTCACCCCTCCACTTT

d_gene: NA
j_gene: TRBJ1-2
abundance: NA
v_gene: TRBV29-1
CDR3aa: CSGWAPGSGYGYTF
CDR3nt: TGCAGCGGCTGGGCCCCGGGGTCGGGGTACGGCTACACCTTC